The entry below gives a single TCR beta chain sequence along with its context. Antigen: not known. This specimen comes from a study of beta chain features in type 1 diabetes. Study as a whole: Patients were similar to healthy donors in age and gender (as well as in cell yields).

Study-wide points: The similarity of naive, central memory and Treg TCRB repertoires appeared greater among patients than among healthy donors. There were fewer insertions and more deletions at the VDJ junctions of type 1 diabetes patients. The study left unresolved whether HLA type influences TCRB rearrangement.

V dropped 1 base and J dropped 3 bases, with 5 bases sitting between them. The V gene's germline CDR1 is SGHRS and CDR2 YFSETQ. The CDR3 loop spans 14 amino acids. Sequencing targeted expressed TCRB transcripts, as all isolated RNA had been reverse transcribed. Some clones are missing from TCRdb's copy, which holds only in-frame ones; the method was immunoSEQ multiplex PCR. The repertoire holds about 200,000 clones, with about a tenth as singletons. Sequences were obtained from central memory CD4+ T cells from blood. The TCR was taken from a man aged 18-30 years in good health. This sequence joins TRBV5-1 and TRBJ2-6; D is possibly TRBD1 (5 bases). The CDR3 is CASSLQGGANVLTF. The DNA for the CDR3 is TGCGCCAGCAGCTTGCAGGGTGGGGCCAACGTCCTGACTTTC.